This record covers a single T cell receptor (beta chain). Its antigen remains unknown. This specimen includes other DNA sequences encoding the same CDR3. Among the donors, all were healthy bone marrow donors. The data originate from a study of cytomegalovirus exposure and HLA in healthy donors. Study context: In an early release, HLA-typed donors contributed 75 million to 85 million unique TCR sequences.

Study-level findings and limits: Listed as cytomegalovirus-associated were 150 to 200 TCR beta chains.

Primers for the PCR totalled 60 Vbeta and 13 Jbeta. Sequencing was performed with immunoSEQ multiplex PCR; in TCRdb, only in-frame clones are kept and a portion is missing. The sample holds around 190,000 clones; approximately 79% are singletons and the top ten take about 1.6%. This CDR3 contains 13 residues. Trimming took off 5 bases at V and 8 bases at J, with 13 bases between the two ends. Germline assignment: CDR1 SGHVS and CDR2 FNYEAQ. The V and J genes are TRBV7-6 and TRBJ2-1, with D tentatively TRBD2 (5 bases). The sequenced sample consisted of PBMCs. The TCR originated in a woman younger than 35 in good health and CMV-seronegative. CDR3 in DNA: TGTGCCAGCAGCGGGAGCGGTAGGGATGAGCAGTTCTTC. Protein: CASSGSGRDEQFF.